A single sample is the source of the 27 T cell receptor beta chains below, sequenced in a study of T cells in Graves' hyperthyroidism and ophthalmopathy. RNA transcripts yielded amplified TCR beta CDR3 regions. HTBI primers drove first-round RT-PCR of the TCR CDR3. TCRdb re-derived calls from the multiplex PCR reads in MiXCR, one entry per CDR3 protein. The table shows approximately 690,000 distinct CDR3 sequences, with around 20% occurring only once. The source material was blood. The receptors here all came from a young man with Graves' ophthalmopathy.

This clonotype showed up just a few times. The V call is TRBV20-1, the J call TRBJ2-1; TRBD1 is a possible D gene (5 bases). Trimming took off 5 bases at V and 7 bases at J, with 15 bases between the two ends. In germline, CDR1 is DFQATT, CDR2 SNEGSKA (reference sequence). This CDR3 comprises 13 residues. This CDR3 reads CSARYDSLNEQFF. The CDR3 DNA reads TGCAGTGCTCGCTACGACAGCCTTAATGAGCAGTTCTTC.

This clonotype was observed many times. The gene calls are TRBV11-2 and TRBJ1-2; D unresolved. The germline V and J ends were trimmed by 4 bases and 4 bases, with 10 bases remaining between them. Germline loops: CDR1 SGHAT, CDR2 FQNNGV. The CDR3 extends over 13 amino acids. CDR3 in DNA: TGTGCCAGCAGCTCCCTGAGAGTCTATGGCTACACCTTC. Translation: CASSSLRVYGYTF.

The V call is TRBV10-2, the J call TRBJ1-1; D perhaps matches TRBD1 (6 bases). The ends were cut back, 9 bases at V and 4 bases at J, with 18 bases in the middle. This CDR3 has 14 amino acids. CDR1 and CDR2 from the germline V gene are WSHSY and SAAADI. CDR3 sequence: CASRGGGLATEAFF. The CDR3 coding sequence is TGCGCCAGTAGAGGAGGGGGTCTGGCCACTGAAGCTTTCTTT.

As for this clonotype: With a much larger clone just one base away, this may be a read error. CDR3 amino acids: CAGSFGGGLTDTQYF. CDR3 DNA: TGTGCCGGCAGTTTCGGAGGGGGCCTCACAGATACGCAGTATTTT. V and J are TRBV27 and TRBJ2-3, with a possible D match to TRBD1 (7 bases). Germline V CDR1 and CDR2: MNHEY, SMNVEV (reference sequence). This CDR3 comprises 15 residues.

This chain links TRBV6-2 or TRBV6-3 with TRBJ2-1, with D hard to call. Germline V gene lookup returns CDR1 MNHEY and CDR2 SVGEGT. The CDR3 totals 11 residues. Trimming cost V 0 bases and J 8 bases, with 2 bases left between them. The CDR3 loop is CASSYSHEQFF. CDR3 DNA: TGTGCCAGCAGTTACTCGCATGAGCAGTTCTTC.

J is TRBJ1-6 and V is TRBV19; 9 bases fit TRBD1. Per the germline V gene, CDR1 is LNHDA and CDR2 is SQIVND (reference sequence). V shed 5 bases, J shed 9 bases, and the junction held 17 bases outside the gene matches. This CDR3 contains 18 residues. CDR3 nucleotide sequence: TGTGCCAGTAGTCAATATGGGGACAGGGTGTCGGATCGTTCACCCCTCCACTTT. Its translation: CASSQYGDRVSDRSPLHF.

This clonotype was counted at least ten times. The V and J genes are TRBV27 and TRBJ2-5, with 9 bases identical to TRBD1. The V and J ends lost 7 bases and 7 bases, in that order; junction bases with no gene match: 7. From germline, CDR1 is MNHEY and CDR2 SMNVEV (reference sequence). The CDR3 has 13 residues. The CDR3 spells CASKTGGAGTQYF. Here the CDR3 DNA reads TGTGCCAGCAAGACAGGGGGAGCCGGGACCCAGTACTTC.

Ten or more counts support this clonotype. As DNA, the CDR3 is TGCAGTGCTCCAAGGGCCCGGGAGTCTAGAGATACGCAGTATTTT. Protein sequence: CSAPRARESRDTQYF. The chain is built from TRBV20-1 and TRBJ2-3; TRBD2 might be the D (6 bases). Trimming removed 5 bases at V and 5 bases at J, with 20 bases between. CDR1 DFQATT and CDR2 SNEGSKA come from the germline V gene (reference sequence). The CDR3 loop spans 15 amino acids.

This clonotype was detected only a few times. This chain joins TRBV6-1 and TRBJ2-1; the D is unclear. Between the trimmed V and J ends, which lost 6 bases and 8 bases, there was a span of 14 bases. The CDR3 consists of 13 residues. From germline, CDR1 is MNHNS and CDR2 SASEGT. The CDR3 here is CASSPYRRDEQFF. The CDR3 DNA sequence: TGTGCCAGCAGCCCGTATCGAAGAGATGAGCAGTTCTTC.

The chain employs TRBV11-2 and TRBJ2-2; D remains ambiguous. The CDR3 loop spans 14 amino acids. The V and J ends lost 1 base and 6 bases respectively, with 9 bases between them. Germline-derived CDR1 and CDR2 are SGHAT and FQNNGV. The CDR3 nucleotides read TGTGCCAGCAGCTTAGCCCTGGCTCCCGGGGAGCTGTTTTTT. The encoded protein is CASSLALAPGELFF. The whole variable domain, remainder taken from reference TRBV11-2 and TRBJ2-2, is EAGVAQSPRYKIIEKRQSVAFWCNPISGHATLYWYQQILGQGPKLLIQFQNNGVVDDSQLPKDRFSAERLKGVDSTLKIQPAKLEDSAVYLCASSLALAPGELFFGEGSRLTVL.

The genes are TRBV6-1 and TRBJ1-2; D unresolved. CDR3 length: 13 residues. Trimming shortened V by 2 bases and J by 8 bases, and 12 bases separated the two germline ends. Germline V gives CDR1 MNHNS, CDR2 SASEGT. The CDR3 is CASSESTAGGYTF. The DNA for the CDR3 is TGTGCCAGCAGTGAATCCACGGCTGGCGGCTACACCTTC.

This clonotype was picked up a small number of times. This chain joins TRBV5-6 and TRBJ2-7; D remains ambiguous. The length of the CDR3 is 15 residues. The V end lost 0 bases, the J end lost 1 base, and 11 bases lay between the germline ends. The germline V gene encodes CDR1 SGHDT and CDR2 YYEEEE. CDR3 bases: TGTGCCAGCAGCTTGGCTGCCAGCGCTTCCTACGAGCAGTACTTC. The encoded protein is CASSLAASASYEQYF.

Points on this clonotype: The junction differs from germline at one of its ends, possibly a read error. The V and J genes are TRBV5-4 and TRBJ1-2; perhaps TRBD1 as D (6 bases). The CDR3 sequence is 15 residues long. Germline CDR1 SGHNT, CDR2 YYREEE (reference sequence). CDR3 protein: CASSRRGGSLYGCTF. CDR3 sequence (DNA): TGTGCCAGCAGCCGCCGAGGGGGTTCCCTCTATGGCTGCACCTTC. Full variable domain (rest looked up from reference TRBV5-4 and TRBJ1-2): ETGVTQSPTHLIKTRGQQVTLRCSSQSGHNTVSWYQQALGQGPQFIFQYYREEENGRGNFPPRFSGLQFPNYSSELNVNALELDDSALYLCASSRRGGSLYGCTFGSGTRLTVV.

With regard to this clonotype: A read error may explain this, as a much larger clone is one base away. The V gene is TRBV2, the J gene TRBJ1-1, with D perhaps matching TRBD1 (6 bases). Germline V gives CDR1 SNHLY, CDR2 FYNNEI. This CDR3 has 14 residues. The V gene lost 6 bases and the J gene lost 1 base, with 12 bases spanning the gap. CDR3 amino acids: CASSVQTGNTEAFF. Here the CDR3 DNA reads TGTGCCAGCAGCGTACAGACAGGGAACACTGAAGCTTTCTTT.

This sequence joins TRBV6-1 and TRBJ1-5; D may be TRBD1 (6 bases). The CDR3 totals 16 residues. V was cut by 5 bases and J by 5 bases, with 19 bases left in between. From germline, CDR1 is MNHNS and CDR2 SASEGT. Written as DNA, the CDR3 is TGTGCCAGCAGTCCACAGGGTCTCATAGAGGATCAGCCCCAGCATTTT. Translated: CASSPQGLIEDQPQHF.

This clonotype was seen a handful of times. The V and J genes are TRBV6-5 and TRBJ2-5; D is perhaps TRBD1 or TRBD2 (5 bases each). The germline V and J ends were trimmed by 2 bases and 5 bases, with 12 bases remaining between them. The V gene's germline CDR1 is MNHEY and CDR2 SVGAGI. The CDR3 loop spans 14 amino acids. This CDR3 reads CASSYGTGSETQYF. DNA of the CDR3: TGTGCCAGCAGTTACGGGACGGGGAGTGAGACCCAGTACTTC.

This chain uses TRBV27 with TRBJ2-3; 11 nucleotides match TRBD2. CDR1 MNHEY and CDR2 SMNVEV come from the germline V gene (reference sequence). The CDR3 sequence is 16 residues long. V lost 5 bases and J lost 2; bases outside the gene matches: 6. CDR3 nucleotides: TGTGCCAGCAGTATAGGACTAGCGGGTTTCACAGATACGCAGTATTTT. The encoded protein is CASSIGLAGFTDTQYF.

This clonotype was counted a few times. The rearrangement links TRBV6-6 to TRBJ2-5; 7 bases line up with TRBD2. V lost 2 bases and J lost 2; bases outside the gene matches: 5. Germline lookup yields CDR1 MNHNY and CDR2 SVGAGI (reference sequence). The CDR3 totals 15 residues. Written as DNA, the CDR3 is TGTGCCAGCAGTTACACTAGGACTAGACAAGAGACCCAGTACTTC. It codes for CASSYTRTRQETQYF.

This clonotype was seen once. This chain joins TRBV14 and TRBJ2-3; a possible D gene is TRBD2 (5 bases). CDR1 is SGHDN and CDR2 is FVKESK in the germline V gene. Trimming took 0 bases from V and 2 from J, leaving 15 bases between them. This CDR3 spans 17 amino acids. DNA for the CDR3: TGTGCCAGCAGCCAAGAACGTGGTGGAGGCTTCACAGATACGCAGTATTTT. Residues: CASSQERGGGFTDTQYF.

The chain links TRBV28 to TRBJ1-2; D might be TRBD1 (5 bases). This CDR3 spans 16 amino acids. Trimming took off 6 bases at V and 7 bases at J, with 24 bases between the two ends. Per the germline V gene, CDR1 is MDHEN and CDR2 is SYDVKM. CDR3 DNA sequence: TGTGCCAGCAGCCCCCGCGCCGGGGACGCCCGGGGTGGCTACACCTTC. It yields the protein CASSPRAGDARGGYTF.

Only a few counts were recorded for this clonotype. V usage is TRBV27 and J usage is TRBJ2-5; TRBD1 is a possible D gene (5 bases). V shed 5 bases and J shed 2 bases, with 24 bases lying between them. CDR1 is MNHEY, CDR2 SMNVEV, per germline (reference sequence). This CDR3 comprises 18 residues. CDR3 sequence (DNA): TGTGCCAGCAGTCCAATATCCCCGGCAGGGCGAAAGCAAGAGACCCAGTACTTC. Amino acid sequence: CASSPISPAGRKQETQYF.

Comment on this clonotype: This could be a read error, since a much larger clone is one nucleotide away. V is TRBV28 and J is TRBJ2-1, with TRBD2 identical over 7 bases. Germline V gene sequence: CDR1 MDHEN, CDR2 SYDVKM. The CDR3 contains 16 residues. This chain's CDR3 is CASSPFRGEEYNEQLF. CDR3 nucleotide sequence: TGTGCCAGCAGTCCCTTCCGGGGGGAGGAGTACAATGAGCAGCTCTTC.

Written as DNA, the CDR3 is TGTGCCAGCAGTTTAGGTAGCGGGAGAAGCTATGAGCAGTTCTTC. Its protein product is CASSLGSGRSYEQFF. The chain uses TRBV27 and TRBJ2-1; 9 nucleotides agree with TRBD2. With V trimmed by 2 bases and J by 8 bases, 7 bases remained unmatched. The germline gives CDR1 MNHEY, CDR2 SMNVEV (reference sequence). The CDR3 contains 15 residues.

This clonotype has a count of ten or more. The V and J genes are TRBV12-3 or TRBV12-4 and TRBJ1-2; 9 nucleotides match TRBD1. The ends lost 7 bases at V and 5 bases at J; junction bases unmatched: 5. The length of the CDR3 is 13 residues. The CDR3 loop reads CASTGQGLYGYTF. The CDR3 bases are TGTGCCAGCACCGGACAGGGGTTATATGGCTACACCTTC.

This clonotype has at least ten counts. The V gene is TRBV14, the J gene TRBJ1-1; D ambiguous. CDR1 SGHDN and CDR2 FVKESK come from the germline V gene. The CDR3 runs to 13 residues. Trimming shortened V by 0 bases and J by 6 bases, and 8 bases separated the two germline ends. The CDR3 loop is CASSQDAGPEAFF. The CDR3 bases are TGTGCCAGCAGCCAAGATGCCGGACCTGAAGCTTTCTTT.

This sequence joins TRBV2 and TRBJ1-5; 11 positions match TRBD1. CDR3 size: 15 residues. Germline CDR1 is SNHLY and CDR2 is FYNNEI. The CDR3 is CESRRTGGGNQPQHF. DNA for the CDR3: TGTGAGAGCAGGCGGACAGGGGGCGGCAATCAGCCCCAGCATTTT.

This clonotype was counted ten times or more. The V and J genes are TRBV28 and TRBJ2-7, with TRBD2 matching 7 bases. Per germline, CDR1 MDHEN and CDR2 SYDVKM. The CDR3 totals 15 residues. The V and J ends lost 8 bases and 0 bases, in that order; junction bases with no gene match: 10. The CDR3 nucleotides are TGTGCCAGCTTGCGAAGAGCGGGATTCTCCTACGAGCAGTACTTC. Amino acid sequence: CASLRRAGFSYEQYF.